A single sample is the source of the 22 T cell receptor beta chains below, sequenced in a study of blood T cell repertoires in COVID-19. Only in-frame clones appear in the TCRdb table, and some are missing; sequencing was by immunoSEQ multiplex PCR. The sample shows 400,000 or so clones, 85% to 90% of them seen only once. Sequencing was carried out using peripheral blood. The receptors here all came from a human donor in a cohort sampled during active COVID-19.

The CDR3 sequence is CASSLRLATYEQYF. The CDR3 coding sequence is TGTGCCAGCAGCTTAAGGCTAGCCACCTACGAGCAGTACTTC. The chain links TRBV7-8 to TRBJ2-7; tentatively, D is TRBD2 (5 bases). V was trimmed by 2 bases and J by 2 bases, leaving 10 bases between them. The CDR3 runs to 14 residues. CDR1 SGHVS and CDR2 FQNEAQ come from the germline V gene.

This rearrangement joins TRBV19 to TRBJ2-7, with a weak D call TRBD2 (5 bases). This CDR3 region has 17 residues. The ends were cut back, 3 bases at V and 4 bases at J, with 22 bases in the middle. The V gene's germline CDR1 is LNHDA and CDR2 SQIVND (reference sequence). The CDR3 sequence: CASSIGPMGVSGYEQYF. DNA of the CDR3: TGTGCCAGTAGTATCGGCCCGATGGGAGTAAGTGGGTACGAGCAGTACTTC.

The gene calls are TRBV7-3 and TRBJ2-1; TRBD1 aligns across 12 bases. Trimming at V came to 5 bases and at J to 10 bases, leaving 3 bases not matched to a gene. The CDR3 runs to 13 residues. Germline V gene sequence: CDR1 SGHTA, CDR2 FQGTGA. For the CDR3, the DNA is TGTGCCAGCAGCCGGGGACAGGGGGCGGAGCAGTTCTTC. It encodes CASSRGQGAEQFF.

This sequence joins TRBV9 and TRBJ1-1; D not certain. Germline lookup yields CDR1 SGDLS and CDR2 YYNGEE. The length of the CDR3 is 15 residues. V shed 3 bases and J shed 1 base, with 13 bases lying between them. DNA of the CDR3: TGTGCCAGCAGCGCGTTTCGGGTGACGAACACTGAAGCTTTCTTT. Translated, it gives CASSAFRVTNTEAFF.

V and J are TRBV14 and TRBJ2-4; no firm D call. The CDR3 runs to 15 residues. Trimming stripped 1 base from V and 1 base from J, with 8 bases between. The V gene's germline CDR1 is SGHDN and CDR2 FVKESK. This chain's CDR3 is CASSQGWQAKNIQYF. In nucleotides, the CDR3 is TGTGCCAGCAGCCAAGGTTGGCAGGCCAAAAACATTCAGTACTTC.

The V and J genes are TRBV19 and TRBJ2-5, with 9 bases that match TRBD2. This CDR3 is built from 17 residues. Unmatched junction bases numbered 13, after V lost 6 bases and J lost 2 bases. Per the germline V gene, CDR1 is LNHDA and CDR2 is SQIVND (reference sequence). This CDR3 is CASSLRGASGVQETQYF. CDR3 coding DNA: TGTGCCAGTAGCCTTAGGGGCGCTAGCGGGGTTCAAGAGACCCAGTACTTC.

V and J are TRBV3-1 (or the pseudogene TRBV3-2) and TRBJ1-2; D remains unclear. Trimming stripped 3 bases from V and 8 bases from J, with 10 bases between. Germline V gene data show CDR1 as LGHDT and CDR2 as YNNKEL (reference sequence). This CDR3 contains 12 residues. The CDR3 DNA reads TGTGCCAGCAGCCACCCCGGTGTCGGCTACACCTTC. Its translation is CASSHPGVGYTF.

Here the CDR3 DNA reads TGTGCCAGCAGCTTCGAGGGAAATCAAGAGACCCAGTACTTC. As protein: CASSFEGNQETQYF. The chain is built from TRBV5-4 and TRBJ2-5; D perhaps matches TRBD2 (5 bases). The ends were cut back, 2 bases at V and 2 bases at J, with 10 bases in the middle. CDR3 size: 14 residues. CDR1 and CDR2 (germline): SGHNT, YYREEE (reference sequence).

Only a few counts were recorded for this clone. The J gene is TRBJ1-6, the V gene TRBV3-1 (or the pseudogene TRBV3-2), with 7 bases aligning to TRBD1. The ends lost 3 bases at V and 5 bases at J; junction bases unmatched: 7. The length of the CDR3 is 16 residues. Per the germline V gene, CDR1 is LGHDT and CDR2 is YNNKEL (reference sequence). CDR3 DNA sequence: TGTGCCAGCAGCCATACGCTCACAGGGGATAATTCACCCCTCCACTTT. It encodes CASSHTLTGDNSPLHF.

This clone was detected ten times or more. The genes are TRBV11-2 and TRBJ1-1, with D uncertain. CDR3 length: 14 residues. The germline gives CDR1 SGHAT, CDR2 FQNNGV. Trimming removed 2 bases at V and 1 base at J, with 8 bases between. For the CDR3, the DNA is TGTGCCAGCAGCTTAAACTTTAAGAACACTGAAGCTTTCTTT. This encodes CASSLNFKNTEAFF.

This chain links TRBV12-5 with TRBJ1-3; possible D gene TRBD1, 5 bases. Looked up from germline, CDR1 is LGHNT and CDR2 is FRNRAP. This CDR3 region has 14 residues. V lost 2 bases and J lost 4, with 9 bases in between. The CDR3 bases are TGTGCTAGTGGTTTGCTGGGGCCGGGAAACACCATATATTTT. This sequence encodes CASGLLGPGNTIYF.

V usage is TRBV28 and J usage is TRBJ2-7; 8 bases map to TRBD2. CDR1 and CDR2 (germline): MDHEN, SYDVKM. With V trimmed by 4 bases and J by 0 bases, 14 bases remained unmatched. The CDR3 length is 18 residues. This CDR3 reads CASSSPSSSGPSSYEQYF. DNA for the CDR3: TGTGCCAGCAGTTCCCCTTCCTCTAGCGGGCCAAGCTCCTACGAGCAGTACTTC.

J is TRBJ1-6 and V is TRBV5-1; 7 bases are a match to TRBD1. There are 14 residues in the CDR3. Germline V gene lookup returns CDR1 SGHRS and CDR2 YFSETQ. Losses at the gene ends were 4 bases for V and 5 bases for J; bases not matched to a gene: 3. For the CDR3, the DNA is TGCGCCAGCAGCCTCGACAGGGATAATTCACCCCTCCACTTT. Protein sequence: CASSLDRDNSPLHF.

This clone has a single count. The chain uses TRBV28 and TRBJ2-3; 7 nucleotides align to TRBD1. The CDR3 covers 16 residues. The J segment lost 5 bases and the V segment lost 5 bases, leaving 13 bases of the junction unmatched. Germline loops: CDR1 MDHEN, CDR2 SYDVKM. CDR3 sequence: CASSLIGAGGRDTQYF. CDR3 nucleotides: TGTGCCAGCAGTCTCATAGGGGCAGGGGGAAGAGATACGCAGTATTTT.

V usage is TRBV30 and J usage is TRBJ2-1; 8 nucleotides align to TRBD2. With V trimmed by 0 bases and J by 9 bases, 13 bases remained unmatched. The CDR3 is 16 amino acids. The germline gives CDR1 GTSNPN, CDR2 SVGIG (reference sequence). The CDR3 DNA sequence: TGTGCCTGGAGTGTTGATCGGGTAGCGGGACTAGGTGAGCAGTTCTTC. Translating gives CAWSVDRVAGLGEQFF.

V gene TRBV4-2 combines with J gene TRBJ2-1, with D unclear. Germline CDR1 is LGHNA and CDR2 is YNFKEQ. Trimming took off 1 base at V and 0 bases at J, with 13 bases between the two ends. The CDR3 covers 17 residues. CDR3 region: CASSQVSTYRSYNEQFF. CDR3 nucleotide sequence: TGTGCCAGCAGCCAAGTATCAACCTACCGCTCCTACAATGAGCAGTTCTTC.

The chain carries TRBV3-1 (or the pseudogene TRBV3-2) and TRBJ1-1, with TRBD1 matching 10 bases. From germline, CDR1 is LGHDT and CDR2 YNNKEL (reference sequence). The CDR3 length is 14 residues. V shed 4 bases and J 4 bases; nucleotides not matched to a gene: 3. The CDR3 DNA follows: TGTGCCAGCAGCCGCGGGGACAGGGGCACTGAAGCTTTCTTT. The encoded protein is CASSRGDRGTEAFF.

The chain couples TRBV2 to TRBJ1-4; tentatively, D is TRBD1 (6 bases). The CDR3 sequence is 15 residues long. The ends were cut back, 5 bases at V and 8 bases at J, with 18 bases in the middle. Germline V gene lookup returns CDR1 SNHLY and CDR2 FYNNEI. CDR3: CASSNDRSLGEKLFF. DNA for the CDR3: TGTGCCAGCAGTAACGACAGGTCCCTAGGGGAAAAACTGTTTTTT.

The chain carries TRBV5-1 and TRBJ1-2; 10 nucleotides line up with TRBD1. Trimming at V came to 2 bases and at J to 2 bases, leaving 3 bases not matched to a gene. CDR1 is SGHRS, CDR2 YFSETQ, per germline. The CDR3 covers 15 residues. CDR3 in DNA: TGCGCCAGCAGCTTCGGGACAGGGGTCAACTATGGCTACACCTTC. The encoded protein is CASSFGTGVNYGYTF. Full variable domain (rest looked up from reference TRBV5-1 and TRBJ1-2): KAGVTQTPRYLIKTRGQQVTLSCSPISGHRSVSWYQQTPGQGLQFLFEYFSETQRNKGNFPGRFSGRQFSNSRSEMNVSTLELGDSALYLCASSFGTGVNYGYTFGSGTRLTVV.

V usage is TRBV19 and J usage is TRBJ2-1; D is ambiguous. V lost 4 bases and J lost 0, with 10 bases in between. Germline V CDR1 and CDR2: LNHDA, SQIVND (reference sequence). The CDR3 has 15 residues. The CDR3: CASSRLVSSYNEQFF. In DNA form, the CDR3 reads TGTGCCAGTAGTAGGCTAGTTAGCTCCTACAATGAGCAGTTCTTC.

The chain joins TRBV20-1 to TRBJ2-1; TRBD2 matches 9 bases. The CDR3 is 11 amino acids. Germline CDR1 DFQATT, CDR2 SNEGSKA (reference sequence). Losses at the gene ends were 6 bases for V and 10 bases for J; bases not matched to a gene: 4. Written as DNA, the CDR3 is TGCAGTGCCCAGAGCGGGGGGGAGCAGTTCTTC. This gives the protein CSAQSGGEQFF.

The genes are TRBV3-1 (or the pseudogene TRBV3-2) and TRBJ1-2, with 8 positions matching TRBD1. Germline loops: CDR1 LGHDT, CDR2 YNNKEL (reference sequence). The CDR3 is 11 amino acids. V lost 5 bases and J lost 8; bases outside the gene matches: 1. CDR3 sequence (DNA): TGTGCCAGCAGCGCAGGGGGCGGCTACACCTTC. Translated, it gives CASSAGGGYTF.